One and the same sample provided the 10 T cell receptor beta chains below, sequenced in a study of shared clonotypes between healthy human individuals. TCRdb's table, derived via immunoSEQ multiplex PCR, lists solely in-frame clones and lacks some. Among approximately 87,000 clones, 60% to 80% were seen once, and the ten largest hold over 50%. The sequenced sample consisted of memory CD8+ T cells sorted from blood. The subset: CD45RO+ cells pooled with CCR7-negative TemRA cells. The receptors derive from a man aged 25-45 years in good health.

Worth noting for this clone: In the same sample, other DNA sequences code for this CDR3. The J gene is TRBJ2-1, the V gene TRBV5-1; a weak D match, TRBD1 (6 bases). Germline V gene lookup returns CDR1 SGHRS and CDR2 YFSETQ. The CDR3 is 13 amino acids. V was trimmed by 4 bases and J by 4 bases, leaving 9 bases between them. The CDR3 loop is CASSPDSYNEQFF. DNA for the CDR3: TGCGCCAGCAGCCCGGACAGTTACAATGAGCAGTTCTTC.

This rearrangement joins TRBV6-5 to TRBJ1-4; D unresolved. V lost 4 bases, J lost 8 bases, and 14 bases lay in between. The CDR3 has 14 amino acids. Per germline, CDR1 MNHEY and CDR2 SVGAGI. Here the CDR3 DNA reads TGTGCCAGCAGTTTTAGTAGCTTAGGGGAAAAACTGTTTTTT. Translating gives CASSFSSLGEKLFF.

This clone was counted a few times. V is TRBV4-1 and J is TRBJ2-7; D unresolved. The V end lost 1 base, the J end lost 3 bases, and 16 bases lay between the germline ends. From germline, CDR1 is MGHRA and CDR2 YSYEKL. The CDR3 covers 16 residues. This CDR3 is CASSQVFRAYNYEQYF. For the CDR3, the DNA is TGCGCCAGCAGCCAAGTGTTCAGAGCTTACAACTACGAGCAGTACTTC.

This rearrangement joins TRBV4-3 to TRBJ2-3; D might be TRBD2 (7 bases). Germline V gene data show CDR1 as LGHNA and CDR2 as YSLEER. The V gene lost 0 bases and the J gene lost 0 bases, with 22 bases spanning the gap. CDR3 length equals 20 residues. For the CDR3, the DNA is TGCGCCAGCAGCCAAGATTTTTTGGCGGGGGCGACTTCTAGCACAGATACGCAGTATTTT. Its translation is CASSQDFLAGATSSTDTQYF.

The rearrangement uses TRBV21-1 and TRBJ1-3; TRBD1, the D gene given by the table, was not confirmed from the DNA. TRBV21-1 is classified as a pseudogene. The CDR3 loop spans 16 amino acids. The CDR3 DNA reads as TGTGCCAGCAGCATTACAGGGGAAAAGTCTGGAAACACCATATATTTT. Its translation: CASSITGEKSGNTIYF.

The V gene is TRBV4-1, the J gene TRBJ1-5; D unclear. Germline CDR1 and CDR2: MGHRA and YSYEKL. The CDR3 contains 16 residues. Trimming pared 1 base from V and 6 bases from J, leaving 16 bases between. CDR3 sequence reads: CASSQAGSLGVQPQHF. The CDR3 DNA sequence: TGCGCCAGCAGCCAAGCGGGAAGTTTAGGAGTTCAGCCCCAGCATTTT.

Written as DNA, the CDR3 is TGTGCCAGCAGTCCAGCGTCCGGGAGGGGGGCCTACGAGCAGTACTTC. Its protein product is CASSPASGRGAYEQYF. J is TRBJ2-7 and V is TRBV28, with 8 nucleotides matching TRBD2. This CDR3 region has 16 residues. The V gene's germline CDR1 is MDHEN and CDR2 SYDVKM. The V segment lost 5 bases and the J segment 2 bases; nucleotides outside the gene matches: 11.

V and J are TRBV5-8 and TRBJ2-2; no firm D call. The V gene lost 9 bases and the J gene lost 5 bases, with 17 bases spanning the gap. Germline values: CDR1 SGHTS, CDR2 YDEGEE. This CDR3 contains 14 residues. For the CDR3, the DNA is TGTGCCACCACACCCGAGGCGACAACCGGGGAGCTGTTTTTT. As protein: CATTPEATTGELFF.

Here the CDR3 DNA reads TGTGCCAGCAGTTTGACTAGCGGGAGGTCTCAAACCGGGGAGCTGTTTTTT. Its protein is CASSLTSGRSQTGELFF. The J gene is TRBJ2-2, the V gene TRBV2; 13 nucleotides match TRBD2. The V and J ends lost 5 bases and 5 bases, in that order; junction bases with no gene match: 8. The CDR3 is 17 residues long. CDR1 SNHLY and CDR2 FYNNEI come from the germline V gene.

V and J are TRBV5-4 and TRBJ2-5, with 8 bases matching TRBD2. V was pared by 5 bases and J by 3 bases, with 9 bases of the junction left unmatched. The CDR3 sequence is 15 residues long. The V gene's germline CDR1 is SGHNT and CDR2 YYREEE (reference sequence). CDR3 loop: CASSSTSEEKETQYF. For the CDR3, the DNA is TGTGCCAGCAGTTCGACTAGCGAGGAAAAAGAGACCCAGTACTTC.